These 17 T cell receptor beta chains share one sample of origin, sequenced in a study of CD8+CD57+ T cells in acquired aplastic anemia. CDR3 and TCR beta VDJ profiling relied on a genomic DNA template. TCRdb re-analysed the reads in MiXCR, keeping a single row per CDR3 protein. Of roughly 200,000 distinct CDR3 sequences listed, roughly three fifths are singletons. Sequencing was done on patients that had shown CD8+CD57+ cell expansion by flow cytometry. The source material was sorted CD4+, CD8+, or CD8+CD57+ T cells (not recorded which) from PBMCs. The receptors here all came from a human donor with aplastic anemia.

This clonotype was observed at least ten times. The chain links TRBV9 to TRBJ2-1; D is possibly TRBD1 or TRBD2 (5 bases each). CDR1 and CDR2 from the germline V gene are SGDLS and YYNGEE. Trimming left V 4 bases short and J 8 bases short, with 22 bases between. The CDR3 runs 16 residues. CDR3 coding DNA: TGTGCCAGCAGCCCCACCCAGGATGGGGGATCGTATGAGCAGTTCTTC. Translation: CASSPTQDGGSYEQFF.

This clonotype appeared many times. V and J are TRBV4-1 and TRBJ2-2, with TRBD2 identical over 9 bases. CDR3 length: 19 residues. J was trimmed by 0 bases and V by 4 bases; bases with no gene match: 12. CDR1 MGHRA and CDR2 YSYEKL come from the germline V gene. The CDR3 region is CASSPPGWLAGTNTGELFF. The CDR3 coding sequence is TGCGCCAGCAGCCCCCCTGGATGGCTAGCGGGGACGAACACCGGGGAGCTGTTTTTT.

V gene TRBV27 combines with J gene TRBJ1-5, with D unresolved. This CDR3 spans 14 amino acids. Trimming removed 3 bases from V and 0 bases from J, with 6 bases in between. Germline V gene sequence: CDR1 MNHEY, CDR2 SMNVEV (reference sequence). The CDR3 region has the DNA TGTGCCAGCAGTTTGGCGAATAGCAATCAGCCCCAGCATTTT. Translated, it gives CASSLANSNQPQHF.

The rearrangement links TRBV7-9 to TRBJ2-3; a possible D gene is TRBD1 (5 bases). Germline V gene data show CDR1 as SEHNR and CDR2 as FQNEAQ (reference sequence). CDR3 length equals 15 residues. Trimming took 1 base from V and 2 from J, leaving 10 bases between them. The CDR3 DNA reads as TGTGCCAGCAGCTTAGGCCAGGGTAACACAGATACGCAGTATTTT. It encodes CASSLGQGNTDTQYF.

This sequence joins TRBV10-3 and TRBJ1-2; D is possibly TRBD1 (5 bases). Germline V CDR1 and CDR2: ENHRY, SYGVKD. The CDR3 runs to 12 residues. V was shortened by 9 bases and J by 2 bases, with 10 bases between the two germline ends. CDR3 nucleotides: TGTGCCATGACAGAGCTAAACTATGGCTACACCTTC. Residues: CAMTELNYGYTF.

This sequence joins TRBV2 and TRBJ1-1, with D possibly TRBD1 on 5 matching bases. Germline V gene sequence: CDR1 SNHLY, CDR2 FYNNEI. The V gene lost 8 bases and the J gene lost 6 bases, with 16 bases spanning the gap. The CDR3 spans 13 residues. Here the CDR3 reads CASLGQIRPEAFF. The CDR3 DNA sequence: TGTGCCAGCCTCGGACAAATCCGTCCTGAAGCTTTCTTT.

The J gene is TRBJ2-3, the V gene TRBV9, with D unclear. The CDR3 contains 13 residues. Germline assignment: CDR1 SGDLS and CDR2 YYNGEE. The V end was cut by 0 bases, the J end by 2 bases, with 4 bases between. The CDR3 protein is CASSVGDTDTQYF. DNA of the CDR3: TGTGCCAGCAGCGTAGGCGACACAGATACGCAGTATTTT.

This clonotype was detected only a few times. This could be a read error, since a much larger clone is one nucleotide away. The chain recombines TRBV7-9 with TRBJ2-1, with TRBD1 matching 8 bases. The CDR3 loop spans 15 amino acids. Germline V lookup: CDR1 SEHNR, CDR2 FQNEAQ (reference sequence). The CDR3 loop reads CASSFVQGDFNEQLF. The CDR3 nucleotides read TGTGCCAGCAGCTTCGTACAGGGGGACTTCAATGAGCAGCTCTTC.

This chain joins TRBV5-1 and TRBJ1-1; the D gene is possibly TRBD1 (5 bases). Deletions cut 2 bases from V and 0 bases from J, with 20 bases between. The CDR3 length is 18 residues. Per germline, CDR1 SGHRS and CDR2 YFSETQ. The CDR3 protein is CASSFKSLTESMNTEAFF. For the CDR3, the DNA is TGCGCCAGCAGCTTTAAATCGTTGACAGAATCGATGAACACTGAAGCTTTCTTT.

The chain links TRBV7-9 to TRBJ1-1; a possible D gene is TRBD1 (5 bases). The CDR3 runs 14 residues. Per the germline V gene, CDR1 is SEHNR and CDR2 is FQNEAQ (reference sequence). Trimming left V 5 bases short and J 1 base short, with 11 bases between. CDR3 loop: CASSARDRNTEAFF. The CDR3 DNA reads TGTGCCAGCAGCGCCCGGGACCGGAACACTGAAGCTTTCTTT.

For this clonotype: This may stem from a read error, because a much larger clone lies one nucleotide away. CDR3 coding DNA: TGTGCCAGTAGTATGTTATTCTTAGATGCGCAGTATTTT. Translated, it gives CASSMLFLDAQYF. This chain connects TRBV19 to TRBJ2-3; D is unclear. Germline V gene sequence: CDR1 LNHDA, CDR2 SQIVND (reference sequence). The CDR3 runs 13 residues.

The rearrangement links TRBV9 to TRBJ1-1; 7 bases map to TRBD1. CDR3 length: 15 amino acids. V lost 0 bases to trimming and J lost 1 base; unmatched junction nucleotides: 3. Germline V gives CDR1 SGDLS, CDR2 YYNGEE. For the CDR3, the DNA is TGTGCCAGCAGCGTAGTGACAGGGTCGAACACTGAAGCTTTCTTT. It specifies CASSVVTGSNTEAFF.

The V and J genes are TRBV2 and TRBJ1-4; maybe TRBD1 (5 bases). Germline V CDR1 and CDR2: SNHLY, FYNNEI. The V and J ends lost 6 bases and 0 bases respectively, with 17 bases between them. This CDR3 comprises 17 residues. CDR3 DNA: TGTGCCAGCAGCGCCCCACAGCAGGGTGCAACTAATGAAAAACTGTTTTTT. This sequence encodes CASSAPQQGATNEKLFF.

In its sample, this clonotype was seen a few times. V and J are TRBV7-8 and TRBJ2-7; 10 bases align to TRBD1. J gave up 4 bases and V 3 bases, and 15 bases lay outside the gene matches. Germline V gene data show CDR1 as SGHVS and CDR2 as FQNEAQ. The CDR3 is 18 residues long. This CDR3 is CASSFGVPEGQGFYEQYF. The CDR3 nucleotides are TGTGCCAGCAGCTTTGGAGTGCCTGAGGGACAGGGGTTTTACGAGCAGTACTTC.

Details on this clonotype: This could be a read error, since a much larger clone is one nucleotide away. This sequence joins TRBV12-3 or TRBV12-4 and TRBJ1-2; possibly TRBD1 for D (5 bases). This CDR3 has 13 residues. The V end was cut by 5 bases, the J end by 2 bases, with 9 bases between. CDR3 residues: CASSSRDNYGYTF. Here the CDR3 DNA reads TGTGCCAGCAGTAGCCGGGACAACTATGGCTACACCTTC.

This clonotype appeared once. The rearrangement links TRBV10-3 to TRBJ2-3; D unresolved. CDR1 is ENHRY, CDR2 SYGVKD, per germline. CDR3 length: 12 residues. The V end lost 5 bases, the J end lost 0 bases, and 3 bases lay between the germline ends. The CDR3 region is CAISPSTDTQYF. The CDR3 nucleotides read TGTGCCATCAGTCCTAGCACAGATACGCAGTATTTT.

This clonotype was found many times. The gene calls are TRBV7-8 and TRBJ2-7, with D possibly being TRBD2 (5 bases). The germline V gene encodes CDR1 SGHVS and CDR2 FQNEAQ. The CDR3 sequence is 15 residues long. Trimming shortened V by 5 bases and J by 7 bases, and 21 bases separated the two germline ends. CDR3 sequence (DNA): TGTGCCAGCAGCCCGGTAAGGGTAGGGAGAGAAGAGCAGTACTTC. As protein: CASSPVRVGREEQYF.